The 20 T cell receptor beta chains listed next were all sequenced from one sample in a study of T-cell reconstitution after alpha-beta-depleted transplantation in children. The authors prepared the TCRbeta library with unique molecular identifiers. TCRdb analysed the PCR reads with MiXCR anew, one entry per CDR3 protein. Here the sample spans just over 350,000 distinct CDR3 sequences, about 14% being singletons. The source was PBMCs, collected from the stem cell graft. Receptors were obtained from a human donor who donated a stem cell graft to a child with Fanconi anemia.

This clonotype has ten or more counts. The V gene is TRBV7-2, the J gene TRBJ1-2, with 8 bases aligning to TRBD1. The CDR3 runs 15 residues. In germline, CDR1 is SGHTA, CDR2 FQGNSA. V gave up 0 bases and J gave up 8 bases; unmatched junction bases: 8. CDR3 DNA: TGTGCCAGCAGCTTAGCCACGACAGGGGTTTACGGCTACACCTTC. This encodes CASSLATTGVYGYTF.

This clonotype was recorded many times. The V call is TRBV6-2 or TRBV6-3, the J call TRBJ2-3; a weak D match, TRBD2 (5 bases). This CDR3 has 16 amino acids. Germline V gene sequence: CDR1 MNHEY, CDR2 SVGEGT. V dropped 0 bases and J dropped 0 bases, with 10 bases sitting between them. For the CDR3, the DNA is TGTGCCAGCAGTTACTCGAACGGGGAGAGCACAGATACGCAGTATTTT. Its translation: CASSYSNGESTDTQYF.

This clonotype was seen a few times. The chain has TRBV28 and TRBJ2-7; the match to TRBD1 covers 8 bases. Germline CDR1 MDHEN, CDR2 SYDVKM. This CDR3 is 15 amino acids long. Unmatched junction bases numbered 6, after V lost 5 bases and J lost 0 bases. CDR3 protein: CASSPDRGDSYEQYV. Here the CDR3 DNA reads TGTGCCAGCAGTCCCGACAGGGGTGACTCCTACGAGCAGTACGTC.

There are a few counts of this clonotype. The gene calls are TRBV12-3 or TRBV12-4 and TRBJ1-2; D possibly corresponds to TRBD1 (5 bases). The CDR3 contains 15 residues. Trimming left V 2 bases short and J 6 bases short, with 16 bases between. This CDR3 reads CASSLNSRVKDGYTF. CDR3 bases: TGTGCCAGCAGTTTAAATAGCAGGGTAAAGGATGGCTACACCTTC.

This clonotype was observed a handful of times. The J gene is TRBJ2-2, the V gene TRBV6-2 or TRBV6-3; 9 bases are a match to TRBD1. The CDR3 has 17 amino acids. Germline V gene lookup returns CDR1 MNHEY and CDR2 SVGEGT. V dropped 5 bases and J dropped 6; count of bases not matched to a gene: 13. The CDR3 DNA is TGTGCCAGCAGTCCGTGGGCCGTAGGGGACAGGGCCGGGGAGCTGTTTTTT. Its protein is CASSPWAVGDRAGELFF.

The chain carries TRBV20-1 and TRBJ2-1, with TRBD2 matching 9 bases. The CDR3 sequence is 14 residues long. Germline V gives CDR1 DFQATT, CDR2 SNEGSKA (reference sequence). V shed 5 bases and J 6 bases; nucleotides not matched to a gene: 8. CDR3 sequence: CSAPFAGGSNEQFF. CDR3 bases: TGCAGTGCTCCTTTTGCGGGGGGGTCCAATGAGCAGTTCTTC.

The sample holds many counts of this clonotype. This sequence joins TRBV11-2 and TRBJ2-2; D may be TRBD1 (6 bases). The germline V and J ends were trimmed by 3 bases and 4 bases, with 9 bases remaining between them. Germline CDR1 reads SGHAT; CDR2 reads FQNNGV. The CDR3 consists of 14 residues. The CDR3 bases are TGTGCCAGCAGCTTGGGGGCGGGCACCGGGGAGCTGTTTTTT. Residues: CASSLGAGTGELFF. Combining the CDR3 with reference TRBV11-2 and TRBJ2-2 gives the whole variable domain EAGVAQSPRYKIIEKRQSVAFWCNPISGHATLYWYQQILGQGPKLLIQFQNNGVVDDSQLPKDRFSAERLKGVDSTLKIQPAKLEDSAVYLCASSLGAGTGELFFGEGSRLTVL.

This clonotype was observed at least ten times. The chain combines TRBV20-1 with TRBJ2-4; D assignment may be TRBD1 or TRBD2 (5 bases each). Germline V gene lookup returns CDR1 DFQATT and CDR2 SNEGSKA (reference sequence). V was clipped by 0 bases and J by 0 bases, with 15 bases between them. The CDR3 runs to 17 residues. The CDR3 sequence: CSARDRTWDLAKNIQYF. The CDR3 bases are TGCAGTGCTAGAGATCGAACGTGGGACCTAGCCAAAAACATTCAGTACTTC.

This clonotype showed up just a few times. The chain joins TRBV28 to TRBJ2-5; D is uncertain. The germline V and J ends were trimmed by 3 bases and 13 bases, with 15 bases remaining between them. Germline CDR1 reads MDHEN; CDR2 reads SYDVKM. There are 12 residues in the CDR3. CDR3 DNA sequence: TGTGCCAGCAGTTTCGGGCCTTCCTGGTTGTACTTC. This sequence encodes CASSFGPSWLYF.

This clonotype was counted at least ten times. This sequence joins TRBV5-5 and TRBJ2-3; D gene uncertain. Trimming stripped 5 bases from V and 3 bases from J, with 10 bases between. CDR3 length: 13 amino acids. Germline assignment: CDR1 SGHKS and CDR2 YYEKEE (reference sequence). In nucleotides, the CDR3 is TGTGCCAGCAGTCCTCTAGGTACAGATACGCAGTATTTT. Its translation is CASSPLGTDTQYF.

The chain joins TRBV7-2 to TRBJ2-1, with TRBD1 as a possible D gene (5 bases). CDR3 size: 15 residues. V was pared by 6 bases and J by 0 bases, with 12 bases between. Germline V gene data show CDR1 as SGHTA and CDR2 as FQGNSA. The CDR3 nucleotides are TGTGCCAGCAGGATAACAGGAACCTCCTACAATGAGCAGTTCTTC. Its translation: CASRITGTSYNEQFF.

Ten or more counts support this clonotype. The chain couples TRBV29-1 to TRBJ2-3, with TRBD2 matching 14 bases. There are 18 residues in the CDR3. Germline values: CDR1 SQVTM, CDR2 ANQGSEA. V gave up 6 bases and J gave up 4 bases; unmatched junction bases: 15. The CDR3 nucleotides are TGCAGCGTCCTGACTAGCGGGGGGGCTTCCATATTACCAGATACGCAGTATTTT. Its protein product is CSVLTSGGASILPDTQYF.

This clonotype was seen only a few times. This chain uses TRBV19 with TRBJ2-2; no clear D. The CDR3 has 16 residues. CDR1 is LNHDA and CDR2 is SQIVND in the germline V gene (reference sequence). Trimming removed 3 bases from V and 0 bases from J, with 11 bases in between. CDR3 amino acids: CASSMFGGSNTGELFF. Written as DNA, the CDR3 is TGTGCCAGTAGTATGTTTGGTGGTTCGAACACCGGGGAGCTGTTTTTT. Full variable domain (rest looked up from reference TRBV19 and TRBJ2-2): DGGITQSPKYLFRKEGQNVTLSCEQNLNHDAMYWYRQDPGQGLRLIYYSQIVNDFQKGDIAEGYSVSREKKESFPLTVTSAQKNPTAFYLCASSMFGGSNTGELFFGEGSRLTVL.

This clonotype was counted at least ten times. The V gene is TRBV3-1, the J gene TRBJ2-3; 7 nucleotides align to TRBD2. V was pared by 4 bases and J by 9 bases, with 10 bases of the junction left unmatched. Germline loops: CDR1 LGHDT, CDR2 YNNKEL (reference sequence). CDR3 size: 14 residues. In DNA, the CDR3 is TGTGCCAGCAGCCGACAACGTCCCGGGGGGACGCAGTATTTT. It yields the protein CASSRQRPGGTQYF.

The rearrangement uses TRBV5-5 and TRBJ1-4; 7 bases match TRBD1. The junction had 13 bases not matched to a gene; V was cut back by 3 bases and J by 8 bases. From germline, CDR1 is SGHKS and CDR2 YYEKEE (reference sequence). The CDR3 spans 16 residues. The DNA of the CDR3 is TGTGCCAGCAGCTCCACCCCACAGGGGTCCCGGGAAAAACTGTTTTTT. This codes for CASSSTPQGSREKLFF.

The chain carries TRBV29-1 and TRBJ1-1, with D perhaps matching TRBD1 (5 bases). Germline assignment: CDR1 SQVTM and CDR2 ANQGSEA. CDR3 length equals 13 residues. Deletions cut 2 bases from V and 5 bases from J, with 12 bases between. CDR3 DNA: TGCAGCGTTGAATTGGGGGGAAGGACTGAAGCTTTCTTT. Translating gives CSVELGGRTEAFF.

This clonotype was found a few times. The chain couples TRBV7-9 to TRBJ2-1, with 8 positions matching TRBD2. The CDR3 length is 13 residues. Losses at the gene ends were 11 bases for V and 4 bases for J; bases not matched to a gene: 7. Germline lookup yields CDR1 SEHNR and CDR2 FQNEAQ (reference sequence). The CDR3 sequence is CAGGQRGYNEQFF. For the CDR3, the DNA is TGTGCCGGCGGGCAGCGGGGGTACAATGAGCAGTTCTTC.

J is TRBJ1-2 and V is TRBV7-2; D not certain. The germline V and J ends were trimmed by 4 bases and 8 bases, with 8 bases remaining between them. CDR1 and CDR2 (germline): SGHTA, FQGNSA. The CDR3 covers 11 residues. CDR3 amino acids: CASSSTGGYTF. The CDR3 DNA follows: TGTGCCAGCAGCTCTACCGGCGGCTACACCTTC.

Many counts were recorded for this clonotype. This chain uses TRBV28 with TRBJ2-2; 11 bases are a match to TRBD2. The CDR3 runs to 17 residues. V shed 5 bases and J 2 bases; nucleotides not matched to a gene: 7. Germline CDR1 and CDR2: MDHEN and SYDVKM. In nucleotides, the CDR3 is TGTGCCAGCAGTCAACCGGGACTAGCGGTAAACACCGGGGAGCTGTTTTTT. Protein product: CASSQPGLAVNTGELFF. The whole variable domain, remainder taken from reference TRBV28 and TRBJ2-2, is DVKVTQSSRYLVKRTGEKVFLECVQDMDHENMFWYRQDPGLGLRLIYFSYDVKMKEKGDIPEGYSVSREKKERFSLILESASTNQTSMYLCASSQPGLAVNTGELFFGEGSRLTVL.

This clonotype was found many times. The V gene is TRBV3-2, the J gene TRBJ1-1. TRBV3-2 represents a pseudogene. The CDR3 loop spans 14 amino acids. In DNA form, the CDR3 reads TGTGCCAGCAGCCAAAGGGCCGGGGACACTGAAGCTTTCTTT. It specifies CASSQRAGDTEAFF.